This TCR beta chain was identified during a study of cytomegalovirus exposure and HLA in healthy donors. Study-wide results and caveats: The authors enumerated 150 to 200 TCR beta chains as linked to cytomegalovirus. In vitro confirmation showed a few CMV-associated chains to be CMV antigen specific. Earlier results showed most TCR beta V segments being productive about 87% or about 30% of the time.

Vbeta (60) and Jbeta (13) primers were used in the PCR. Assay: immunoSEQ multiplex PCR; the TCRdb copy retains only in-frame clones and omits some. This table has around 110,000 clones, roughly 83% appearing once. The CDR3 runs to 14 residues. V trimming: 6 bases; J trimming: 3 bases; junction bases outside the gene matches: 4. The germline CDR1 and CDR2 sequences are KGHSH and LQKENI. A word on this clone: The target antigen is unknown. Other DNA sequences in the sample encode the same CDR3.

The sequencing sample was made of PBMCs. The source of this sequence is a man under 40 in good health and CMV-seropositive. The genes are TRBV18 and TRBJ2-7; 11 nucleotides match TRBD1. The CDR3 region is CASSPGTGGYEQYF. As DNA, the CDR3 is TGTGCCAGCTCTCCCGGGACAGGGGGCTACGAGCAGTACTTC.